This TCR beta chain was profiled in a study of blood T cell repertoires in COVID-19. Study-wide context: The origin of the acute and convalescent COVID-19 samples was the United States, Italy and Spain. T cells, B-cell-depleted T cells, or PBMCs supplied cDNA or gDNA.

Original analysis: Reference gene primer amplification yielded estimated nucleated cell counts. Some clones are missing from TCRdb's copy, which holds only in-frame ones; the method was immunoSEQ multiplex PCR. That table furnishes V, J and clone size, whereas the DNA furnished D and trimming. Among roughly 200,000 clones listed, around nine tenths were seen once. Trimming stripped 3 bases from V and 0 bases from J, with 15 bases between. The CDR3 length is 16 residues. CDR1 and CDR2 from the germline V gene are WSHSY and SAAADI. Input material: peripheral blood. The chain couples TRBV10-2 to TRBJ2-7; the D is unclear. This sequence originates from a man between 60 and 75 years old who had recovered from COVID-19. The chain's CDR3 is CASSDPKLLLSYEQYF. The CDR3 DNA follows: TGCGCCAGCAGTGATCCGAAATTGCTACTCTCCTACGAGCAGTACTTC.